This T cell receptor beta chain was recorded in a study of cytomegalovirus exposure and HLA in healthy donors. The primer mix had 60 Vbeta and 13 Jbeta primers. Clones were read by immunoSEQ multiplex PCR, and TCRdb kept only the in-frame ones, dropping some. The sample records under 200,000 clones, over 70% being singletons. The CDR3 totals 14 residues. Trimming took 0 bases from V and 2 from J, leaving 8 bases between them. Germline CDR1 is MNHNY and CDR2 is SVGAGI (reference sequence). The chain is built from TRBV6-6 and TRBJ2-7; D perhaps matches TRBD1 (5 bases). Sequencing was done on a sample of PBMCs. This sequence originates from a male donor in good health and CMV-seropositive. CDR3 DNA: TGTGCCAGCAGTTACTCAGGGGAAACCTACGAGCAGTACTTC. It yields the protein CASSYSGETYEQYF.